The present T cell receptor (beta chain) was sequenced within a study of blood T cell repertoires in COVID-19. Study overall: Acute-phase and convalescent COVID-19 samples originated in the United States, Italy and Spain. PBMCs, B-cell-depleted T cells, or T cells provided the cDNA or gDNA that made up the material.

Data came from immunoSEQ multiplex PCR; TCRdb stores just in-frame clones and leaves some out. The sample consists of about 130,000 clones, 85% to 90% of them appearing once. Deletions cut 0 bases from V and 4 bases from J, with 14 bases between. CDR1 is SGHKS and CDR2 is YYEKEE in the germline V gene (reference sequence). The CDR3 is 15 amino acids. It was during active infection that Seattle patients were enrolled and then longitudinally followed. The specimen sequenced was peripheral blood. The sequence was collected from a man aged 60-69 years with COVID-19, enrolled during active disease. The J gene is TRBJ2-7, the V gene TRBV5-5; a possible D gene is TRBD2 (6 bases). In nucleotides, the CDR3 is TGTGCCAGCAGCTTGGGGCCCGGGACTGGGTACGAGCAGTACTTC. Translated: CASSLGPGTGYEQYF.